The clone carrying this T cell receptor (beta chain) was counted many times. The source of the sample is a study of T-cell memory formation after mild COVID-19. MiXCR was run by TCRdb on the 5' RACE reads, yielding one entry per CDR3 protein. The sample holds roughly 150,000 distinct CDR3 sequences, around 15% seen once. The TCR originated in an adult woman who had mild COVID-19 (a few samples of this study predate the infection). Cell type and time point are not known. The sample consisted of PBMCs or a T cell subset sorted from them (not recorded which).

CDR3 nucleotides: TGTGCCAGCAGCCCGGGACACTCCTACGAGCAGTACTTC. Its protein product is CASSPGHSYEQYF. The chain couples TRBV7-9 to TRBJ2-7, with a possible D match to TRBD1 (6 bases). The CDR3 consists of 13 residues. Trimming left V 5 bases short and J 0 bases short, with 8 bases between. Germline V gene sequence: CDR1 SEHNR, CDR2 FQNEAQ (reference sequence). Variable domain in full (rest from reference TRBV7-9 and TRBJ2-7): DTGVSQNPRHKITKRGQNVTFRCDPISEHNRLYWYRQTLGQGPEFLTYFQNEAQLEKSRLLSDRFSAERPKGSFSTLEIQRTEQGDSAMYLCASSPGHSYEQYFGPGTRLTVT.